Listed here are 25 T cell receptor beta chains from one sample, sequenced in a study of T cell changes during pregnancy in multiple sclerosis. Assay: immunoSEQ multiplex PCR; the TCRdb copy retains only in-frame clones and omits some. The table lists over 30,000 clones, approximately 92% of them singletons, with 1.2% in the top ten. The source material was PBMCs (not recorded whether the cells were cultured). These receptors all stem from a female donor with multiple sclerosis, enrolled in a pregnancy study.

The chain couples TRBV11-2 to TRBJ2-3; D call uncertain. The CDR3 is 15 residues long. Per germline, CDR1 SGHAT and CDR2 FQNNGV. Trimming stripped 0 bases from V and 2 bases from J, with 9 bases between. In DNA, the CDR3 is TGTGCCAGCAGCTTAGATTACGGTTTCACAGATACGCAGTATTTT. Protein sequence: CASSLDYGFTDTQYF.

V usage is TRBV19 and J usage is TRBJ1-1; D might be TRBD1 (5 bases). Germline V gene data show CDR1 as LNHDA and CDR2 as SQIVND (reference sequence). The CDR3 contains 16 residues. The ends were cut back, 3 bases at V and 0 bases at J, with 14 bases in the middle. CDR3 amino acids: CASSMGYRRVNTEAFF. The CDR3 region has the DNA TGTGCCAGTAGTATGGGATACAGGAGAGTGAACACTGAAGCTTTCTTT.

This chain links TRBV10-1 with TRBJ1-1; 8 bases line up with TRBD1. The CDR3 is made up of 14 amino acids. V gave up 5 bases and J gave up 1 base; unmatched junction bases: 3. Germline CDR1 is WNHNN and CDR2 is SYGVQD (reference sequence). CDR3 nucleotide sequence: TGCGCCAGCAGTTGGGACAGGACGAACACTGAAGCTTTCTTT. This sequence encodes CASSWDRTNTEAFF.

The V and J genes are TRBV5-1 and TRBJ2-7; D is possibly TRBD1 (6 bases). This CDR3 region has 13 residues. CDR1 is SGHRS, CDR2 YFSETQ, per germline. V shed 4 bases and J shed 2 bases, with 10 bases lying between them. CDR3 residues: CASSPDRAYEQYF. Here the CDR3 DNA reads TGCGCCAGCAGCCCGGACAGAGCCTACGAGCAGTACTTC.

The chain uses TRBV11-3 and TRBJ1-1; tentatively, D is TRBD1 (5 bases). Germline CDR1 and CDR2: SGHNT and YENEEA. Trimming cost V 5 bases and J 3 bases, with 16 bases left between them. The CDR3 is made up of 15 amino acids. The CDR3: CASSEGTGKDTEAFF. The CDR3 DNA sequence: TGTGCCAGCAGCGAAGGGACCGGCAAGGACACTGAAGCTTTCTTT.

The V gene is TRBV5-1, the J gene TRBJ2-3; tentative D call: TRBD1 (6 bases). The CDR3 contains 21 residues. V was shortened by 0 bases and J by 0 bases, with 26 bases between the two germline ends. Germline assignment: CDR1 SGHRS and CDR2 YFSETQ. DNA for the CDR3: TGCGCCAGCAGCTTGGGAGGATGGGGACAACCCTACAGTTTTAGCACAGATACGCAGTATTTT. This gives the protein CASSLGGWGQPYSFSTDTQYF.

The V and J genes are TRBV10-1 and TRBJ2-3; weak D call: TRBD1 (5 bases). V was cut by 2 bases and J by 1 base, with 7 bases left in between. The CDR3 is 14 residues long. Germline CDR1 WNHNN, CDR2 SYGVQD (reference sequence). In nucleotides, the CDR3 is TGCGCCAGCAGTGAGACCAGGGGCACAGATACGCAGTATTTT. Translation: CASSETRGTDTQYF.

By sample fraction, this clone is medium-sized. The V and J genes are TRBV2 and TRBJ1-2, with 8 bases identical to TRBD1. This CDR3 has 12 amino acids. V dropped 4 bases and J dropped 6; count of bases not matched to a gene: 1. Germline V lookup: CDR1 SNHLY, CDR2 FYNNEI. In DNA form, the CDR3 reads TGTGCCAGCAGTGGGACAGGGAATGGCTACACCTTC. This gives the protein CASSGTGNGYTF.

This chain connects TRBV6-6 to TRBJ2-7; 7 bases match TRBD1. Germline CDR1 and CDR2: MNHNY and SVGAGI (reference sequence). V dropped 5 bases and J dropped 3; count of bases not matched to a gene: 10. The CDR3 totals 15 residues. The CDR3 sequence is CASSKQGPPFYEQYF. The CDR3, as DNA: TGTGCCAGCAGTAAACAGGGGCCACCCTTCTACGAGCAGTACTTC.

The chain couples TRBV19 to TRBJ2-7; 10 nucleotides align to TRBD1. The CDR3 is 16 amino acids. V lost 0 bases and J lost 3; bases outside the gene matches: 5. CDR1 is LNHDA and CDR2 is SQIVND in the germline V gene (reference sequence). The chain's CDR3 is CASSIDGTGEFYEQYF. For the CDR3, the DNA is TGTGCCAGTAGTATAGATGGGACAGGGGAATTCTACGAGCAGTACTTC.

This clone was seen just once. V is TRBV25-1 and J is TRBJ1-1; D remains ambiguous. CDR1 MGHDK and CDR2 SYGVNS come from the germline V gene. The length of the CDR3 is 15 residues. Trimming removed 3 bases at V and 3 bases at J, with 14 bases between. The CDR3, as DNA: TGTGCCAGCAGTGATTTGGGGTTTACGGACACTGAAGCTTTCTTT. Protein: CASSDLGFTDTEAFF.

The chain combines TRBV11-3 with TRBJ2-7, with 8 bases lining up with TRBD1. The CDR3 length is 15 residues. V lost 5 bases to trimming and J lost 6 bases; unmatched junction nucleotides: 12. The V gene's germline CDR1 is SGHNT and CDR2 YENEEA. The CDR3, as DNA: TGTGCCAGCAGCCCTCGACAGGGGACCCTCGCCGAGCAGTACTTC. Its translation is CASSPRQGTLAEQYF.

The chain links TRBV30 to TRBJ1-2, with no clear D. Between the trimmed V and J ends, which lost 5 bases and 8 bases, there was a span of 18 bases. This CDR3 has 13 amino acids. The V gene's germline CDR1 is GTSNPN and CDR2 SVGIG (reference sequence). The CDR3 protein is CAWGRAVSFGYTF. The DNA of the CDR3 is TGTGCCTGGGGGAGGGCGGTTTCTTTCGGCTACACCTTC.

This clone was counted only a few times. The chain carries TRBV5-1 and TRBJ1-1; the D gene is possibly TRBD1 (5 bases). The V gene's germline CDR1 is SGHRS and CDR2 YFSETQ. CDR3 length: 13 residues. V lost 1 base to trimming and J lost 3 bases, with 7 bases between them. The CDR3 nucleotides read TGCGCCAGCAGCTTGTCAGGGCACACTGAAGCTTTCTTT. Protein: CASSLSGHTEAFF.

Here the CDR3 DNA reads TGCGCCAGCAGCCCGCTGGCTACTAGCGGAGGAGGGAATGAGCAGTTCTTC. Translating gives CASSPLATSGGGNEQFF. This sequence joins TRBV5-1 and TRBJ2-1; TRBD2 matches 8 bases. CDR1 SGHRS and CDR2 YFSETQ come from the germline V gene. The V and J ends lost 4 bases and 7 bases, in that order; junction bases with no gene match: 16. The CDR3 loop spans 17 amino acids.

This clone was recorded only once. The chain combines TRBV9 with TRBJ1-1, with unresolved D. V gave up 0 bases and J gave up 1 base, with 4 bases separating them. The CDR3 runs to 13 residues. CDR1 is SGDLS, CDR2 YYNGEE, per germline. CDR3 nucleotides: TGTGCCAGCAGCGTAGTGTCGAACACTGAAGCTTTCTTT. Protein sequence: CASSVVSNTEAFF.

The J gene is TRBJ2-7, the V gene TRBV19; 9 bases align to TRBD2. This CDR3 is built from 16 residues. From germline, CDR1 is LNHDA and CDR2 SQIVND (reference sequence). V lost 4 bases and J lost 6; bases outside the gene matches: 13. The CDR3 bases are TGTGCCAGTAGTACCCTTCTAGCGGGACCCATCTCCGAGCAGTACTTC. Translated, it gives CASSTLLAGPISEQYF.

This sequence joins TRBV7-6 and TRBJ2-7; D tentatively reads TRBD1 or TRBD2 (5 bases each). Trimming left V 1 base short and J 5 bases short, with 9 bases between. The CDR3 contains 13 residues. Germline values: CDR1 SGHVS, CDR2 FNYEAQ. This chain's CDR3 is CASSLVRGDEQYF. The CDR3 DNA follows: TGTGCCAGCAGCTTAGTGAGGGGAGACGAGCAGTACTTC.

The chain uses TRBV27 and TRBJ2-3; 9 bases are a match to TRBD2. V lost 5 bases, J lost 1 base, and 13 bases stayed unmatched. From germline, CDR1 is MNHEY and CDR2 SMNVEV (reference sequence). The CDR3 has 18 amino acids. Here the CDR3 DNA reads TGTGCCAGCAGTGCGCTGGCGGGAGGGCCTGTTGGCACAGATACGCAGTATTTT. It specifies CASSALAGGPVGTDTQYF.

V gene TRBV29-1 combines with J gene TRBJ2-3, with 10 bases that match TRBD2. The junction had 3 bases not matched to a gene; V was cut back by 6 bases and J by 6 bases. Germline assignment: CDR1 SQVTM and CDR2 ANQGSEA. The CDR3 covers 12 residues. The CDR3 spells CSVLAGADTQYF. The CDR3 DNA reads as TGCAGCGTCCTAGCGGGAGCTGATACGCAGTATTTT.

The V call is TRBV5-4, the J call TRBJ2-2; the D is unclear. V was trimmed by 1 base and J by 0 bases, leaving 7 bases between them. CDR1 and CDR2 (germline): SGHNT, YYREEE (reference sequence). The CDR3 loop spans 15 amino acids. The CDR3 region is CASSLISTNTGELFF. The CDR3 DNA reads as TGTGCCAGCAGCTTGATCTCGACGAACACCGGGGAGCTGTTTTTT.

The V gene is TRBV27, the J gene TRBJ1-1, with D perhaps matching TRBD1 (6 bases). This CDR3 spans 14 amino acids. CDR1 and CDR2 (germline): MNHEY, SMNVEV (reference sequence). V lost 6 bases and J lost 0, with 11 bases in between. This CDR3 reads CASRQTGLNTEAFF. The DNA for the CDR3 is TGTGCCAGCAGACAGACAGGCTTGAACACTGAAGCTTTCTTT.

The V call is TRBV28, the J call TRBJ1-4; D call uncertain. CDR3 size: 14 residues. Germline V gives CDR1 MDHEN, CDR2 SYDVKM. The V end was cut by 5 bases, the J end by 4 bases, with 11 bases between. CDR3 protein: CASSTTELNEKLFF. CDR3 sequence (DNA): TGTGCCAGCAGTACTACAGAGCTTAATGAAAAACTGTTTTTT.

This chain joins TRBV2 and TRBJ2-7; D is perhaps TRBD1 (6 bases). Trimming left V 3 bases short and J 0 bases short, with 9 bases between. CDR3 length equals 14 residues. In germline, CDR1 is SNHLY, CDR2 FYNNEI. The CDR3 nucleotides read TGTGCCAGCAGTGACTCCAGGGGCTCCTACGAGCAGTACTTC. It translates to CASSDSRGSYEQYF.

This chain connects TRBV5-1 to TRBJ2-7; D perhaps matches TRBD2 (6 bases). This CDR3 region has 18 residues. Trimming pared 3 bases from V and 2 bases from J, leaving 24 bases between. Germline V gene data show CDR1 as SGHRS and CDR2 as YFSETQ. The DNA of the CDR3 is TGCGCCAGCAGCTCTAGGTCCCCCCGCGGGACTCGCGCCTACGAGCAGTACTTC. Its translation is CASSSRSPRGTRAYEQYF.